This entry lists 32 T cell receptor beta chains sequenced from one sample in a study of blood T cell repertoires in COVID-19. Profiled with immunoSEQ multiplex PCR; TCRdb holds only in-frame clones, not every one. The profile covers approximately 290,000 clones, with 89% appearing a single time and under 15% taken by the ten largest. Sample: peripheral blood. The receptors were gathered from a woman in her fifties or sixties with acute or convalescent COVID-19.

The V call is TRBV6-5, the J call TRBJ1-2; D uncertain. This CDR3 is 12 amino acids long. V dropped 7 bases and J dropped 6 bases, with 12 bases sitting between them. Germline V CDR1 and CDR2: MNHEY, SVGAGI. CDR3 in amino acids: CASTNAGDGYTF. CDR3 nucleotide sequence: TGTGCCAGCACTAACGCGGGAGATGGCTACACCTTC.

This clone was detected once. V and J are TRBV21-1 and TRBJ2-4; the table names TRBD2, a call not compared with the DNA. TRBV21-1 is marked as a pseudogene. The CDR3 length is 21 residues. CDR3 coding DNA: TGTGCCAGCAGCGGCCCCGGTCGGGGGGCAACAGGTTTTTTAGCCAAAAACATTCAGTACTTC. Translation gives CASSGPGRGATGFLAKNIQYF.

The rearrangement uses TRBV9 and TRBJ2-7, with 8 bases identical to TRBD1. The V and J ends lost 3 bases and 1 base, in that order; junction bases with no gene match: 6. This CDR3 has 15 amino acids. CDR1 SGDLS and CDR2 YYNGEE come from the germline V gene. This CDR3 reads CASSGPGQGSYEQYF. CDR3 DNA sequence: TGTGCCAGCAGCGGCCCCGGACAGGGATCCTACGAGCAGTACTTC.

The CDR3 spells CASSLAETGGPEAFF. The CDR3 DNA is TGCGCCAGCAGCTTGGCGGAGACAGGGGGGCCTGAAGCTTTCTTT. The chain recombines TRBV5-1 with TRBJ1-1, with 9 bases matching TRBD1. CDR3 size: 15 residues. Unmatched junction bases numbered 6, after V lost 0 bases and J lost 6 bases. Looked up from germline, CDR1 is SGHRS and CDR2 is YFSETQ.

The V call is TRBV18, the J call TRBJ1-1, with 8 bases that match TRBD1. Germline V gene lookup returns CDR1 KGHSH and CDR2 LQKENI. V was pared by 2 bases and J by 6 bases, with 14 bases of the junction left unmatched. The CDR3 runs to 17 residues. CDR3 in DNA: TGTGCCAGCTCACCAATAAACAGGGGGGGCGCCTCCGCTGAAGCTTTCTTT. It translates to CASSPINRGGASAEAFF.

The rearrangement links TRBV28 to TRBJ2-1, with 11 nucleotides matching TRBD2. After removal of 5 bases from V and 7 bases from J, the junction contained 7 bases not matched to a gene. Germline V CDR1 and CDR2: MDHEN, SYDVKM. The CDR3 consists of 15 residues. The CDR3 DNA follows: TGTGCCAGCAGTCGCACTAGCGGGGGTGTGAATGAGCAGTTCTTC. Encoded protein: CASSRTSGGVNEQFF. Looking up the rest from reference TRBV28 and TRBJ2-1 gives the full variable domain: DVKVTQSSRYLVKRTGEKVFLECVQDMDHENMFWYRQDPGLGLRLIYFSYDVKMKEKGDIPEGYSVSREKKERFSLILESASTNQTSMYLCASSRTSGGVNEQFFGPGTRLTVL.

The chain couples TRBV6-4 to TRBJ1-4, with D possibly being TRBD1 (6 bases). The CDR3 is made up of 13 amino acids. Germline CDR1 and CDR2: MRHNA and SNTAGT. V lost 5 bases and J 8 bases, leaving 12 bases between the germline ends. CDR3 residues: CASSRQVGEKLFF. CDR3 nucleotides: TGTGCCAGCAGTCGACAGGTTGGCGAAAAACTGTTTTTT.

V is TRBV6-5 and J is TRBJ2-7; D is possibly TRBD2 (7 bases). Trimming shortened V by 4 bases and J by 2 bases, and 12 bases separated the two germline ends. Germline assignment: CDR1 MNHEY and CDR2 SVGAGI. This CDR3 has 14 amino acids. CDR3 nucleotide sequence: TGTGCCAGCAGTTTCAAGGGGGGGGCCTACGAGCAGTACTTC. Translating gives CASSFKGGAYEQYF.

This clone was recorded a few times. This chain joins TRBV30 and TRBJ1-1, with D perhaps TRBD1 (6 bases). Trimming pared 8 bases from V and 4 bases from J, leaving 17 bases between. Germline assignment: CDR1 GTSNPN and CDR2 SVGIG (reference sequence). The length of the CDR3 is 13 residues. The CDR3 coding sequence is TGTGCCGGTCAAACAGGGATGGTCACTGAAGCTTTCTTT. Translation gives CAGQTGMVTEAFF.

The sample holds a few counts of this clone. This chain connects TRBV19 to TRBJ1-5; a weak D match, TRBD1 (6 bases). This CDR3 is built from 14 residues. Germline V CDR1 and CDR2: LNHDA, SQIVND (reference sequence). Trimming took off 4 bases at V and 7 bases at J, with 14 bases between the two ends. In DNA, the CDR3 is TGTGCCAGTAGTACTCCAGGGGACGGACAGCCCCAGCATTTT. This sequence encodes CASSTPGDGQPQHF. Full variable domain (missing parts from reference TRBV19 and TRBJ1-5): DGGITQSPKYLFRKEGQNVTLSCEQNLNHDAMYWYRQDPGQGLRLIYYSQIVNDFQKGDIAEGYSVSREKKESFPLTVTSAQKNPTAFYLCASSTPGDGQPQHFGDGTRLSIL.

This sequence joins TRBV9 and TRBJ1-2; no firm D call. V was shortened by 3 bases and J by 0 bases, with 6 bases between the two germline ends. Germline V lookup: CDR1 SGDLS, CDR2 YYNGEE. This CDR3 comprises 13 residues. CDR3 nucleotide sequence: TGTGCCAGCAGCGCCACTACTAACTATGGCTACACCTTC. As protein: CASSATTNYGYTF.

The chain has TRBV4-2 and TRBJ2-5; 10 bases map to TRBD2. V shed 0 bases and J 5 bases; nucleotides not matched to a gene: 21. From germline, CDR1 is LGHNA and CDR2 YNFKEQ. CDR3 length: 21 residues. This CDR3 reads CASSQDRNWAETSGVRETQYF. In DNA form, the CDR3 reads TGTGCCAGCAGCCAAGATCGTAATTGGGCGGAAACTAGCGGGGTCCGGGAGACCCAGTACTTC.

The chain couples TRBV28 to TRBJ2-7; possible D gene TRBD2, 7 bases. The CDR3 consists of 20 residues. Germline V gene sequence: CDR1 MDHEN, CDR2 SYDVKM. The V end lost 5 bases, the J end lost 6 bases, and 35 bases lay between the germline ends. CDR3 loop: CASSHPTRSRGAWSTSEQYF. The CDR3 DNA sequence: TGTGCCAGCAGTCACCCCACCCGCTCTCGGGGGGCGTGGAGTACGTCCGAGCAGTACTTC.

The chain carries TRBV6-5 and TRBJ2-1, with 8 bases aligning to TRBD2. This CDR3 has 14 residues. J was trimmed by 6 bases and V by 5 bases; bases with no gene match: 6. Per the germline V gene, CDR1 is MNHEY and CDR2 is SVGAGI. The CDR3 sequence: CASSRGGTSNEQFF. The CDR3 DNA sequence: TGTGCCAGCAGTAGGGGGGGGACTAGCAATGAGCAGTTCTTC.

The chain carries TRBV7-9 and TRBJ1-6; 7 bases fit TRBD1. Germline CDR1 SEHNR, CDR2 FQNEAQ (reference sequence). This CDR3 region has 17 residues. J was trimmed by 10 bases and V by 1 base; bases with no gene match: 13. The CDR3 nucleotides read TGTGCCAGCAGCTTAGGACGGACAGGCCTGGGGGGATCACCCCTCCACTTT. Encoded protein: CASSLGRTGLGGSPLHF.

This chain joins TRBV7-3 and TRBJ1-6, with D possibly TRBD1 on 6 matching bases. Germline V gene lookup returns CDR1 SGHTA and CDR2 FQGTGA. V lost 5 bases, J lost 0 bases, and 23 bases lay in between. This CDR3 spans 20 amino acids. CDR3 residues: CASSHRPVRTASSYNSPLHF. The CDR3 region has the DNA TGTGCCAGCAGCCACCGGCCTGTAAGGACAGCGAGCTCCTATAATTCACCCCTCCACTTT.

The chain joins TRBV7-6 to TRBJ1-6; D possibly corresponds to TRBD1 (6 bases). The CDR3 totals 13 residues. In germline, CDR1 is SGHVS, CDR2 FNYEAQ. With 5 bases removed from V and 10 bases from J, the gap between germline ends came to 12 bases. CDR3 nucleotide sequence: TGTGCCAGCAGCCCGACCAGGGGATCACCCCTCCACTTT. It codes for CASSPTRGSPLHF.

The chain carries TRBV27 and TRBJ2-1; 11 bases align to TRBD2. Germline assignment: CDR1 MNHEY and CDR2 SMNVEV (reference sequence). This CDR3 comprises 15 residues. V was pared by 6 bases and J by 4 bases, with 5 bases of the junction left unmatched. CDR3 sequence reads: CASRVTSGRYNEQFF. DNA for the CDR3: TGTGCCAGCAGAGTAACTAGCGGGAGATACAATGAGCAGTTCTTC.

The chain recombines TRBV4-1 with TRBJ2-2; no clear D gene. Germline CDR1 is MGHRA and CDR2 is YSYEKL. The V gene lost 4 bases and the J gene lost 1 base, with 10 bases spanning the gap. There are 15 residues in the CDR3. CDR3 sequence reads: CASSPARRNTGELFF. DNA of the CDR3: TGCGCCAGCAGCCCGGCACGGAGGAACACCGGGGAGCTGTTTTTT.

Written as DNA, the CDR3 is TGTGCCAGCAGCTTTCTAGCCAATGAGCAGTTCTTC. As protein: CASSFLANEQFF. The J gene is TRBJ2-1, the V gene TRBV7-9; TRBD2 might be the D (5 bases). Trimming pared 3 bases from V and 6 bases from J, leaving 6 bases between. The CDR3 contains 12 residues. The germline V gene encodes CDR1 SEHNR and CDR2 FQNEAQ (reference sequence).

V is TRBV6-5 and J is TRBJ2-7; 7 nucleotides align to TRBD1. The CDR3 consists of 15 residues. Per the germline V gene, CDR1 is MNHEY and CDR2 is SVGAGI. Germline trimming cut 11 bases from V and 1 base from J; bases unmatched to any gene: 14. CDR3 loop: CAHHGTATGSYEQYF. The CDR3 DNA reads TGTGCCCATCACGGAACCGCGACAGGGTCCTACGAGCAGTACTTC.

The chain carries TRBV15 and TRBJ2-3, with TRBD2 identical over 13 bases. J gave up 3 bases and V 1 base, and 7 bases lay outside the gene matches. Per germline, CDR1 LNHNV and CDR2 YYDKDF (reference sequence). The CDR3 length is 18 residues. CDR3 coding DNA: TGTGCCACCAGCAGAGTTCAAGGACTAGCGGGAGCGACAGATACGCAGTATTTT. Protein: CATSRVQGLAGATDTQYF. Variable domain in full (rest from reference TRBV15 and TRBJ2-3): DAMVIQNPRYQVTQFGKPVTLSCSQTLNHNVMYWYQQKSSQAPKLLFHYYDKDFNNEADTPDNFQSRRPNTSFCFLDIRSPGLGDTAMYLCATSRVQGLAGATDTQYFGPGTRLTVL.

The genes are TRBV7-2 and TRBJ1-2; weak D call: TRBD1 (6 bases). V was pared by 5 bases and J by 4 bases, with 11 bases between. CDR3 length: 13 residues. From germline, CDR1 is SGHTA and CDR2 FQGNSA. CDR3 sequence: CASSAQGFYGYTF. As DNA, the CDR3 is TGTGCCAGCAGCGCACAGGGTTTCTATGGCTACACCTTC. Looking up the rest from reference TRBV7-2 and TRBJ1-2 gives the full variable domain: GAGVSQSPSNKVTEKGKDVELRCDPISGHTALYWYRQSLGQGLEFLIYFQGNSAPDKSGLPSDRFSAERTGGSVSTLTIQRTQQEDSAVYLCASSAQGFYGYTFGSGTRLTVV.

Here the CDR3 reads CASSQEERASGNTDTQYF. The CDR3 bases are TGTGCCAGCAGCCAAGAGGAACGGGCTAGCGGAAACACAGATACGCAGTATTTT. The rearrangement links TRBV4-2 to TRBJ2-3, with TRBD2 matching 7 bases. Germline CDR1 reads LGHNA; CDR2 reads YNFKEQ. Unmatched junction bases numbered 11, after V lost 0 bases and J lost 2 bases. The CDR3 runs 18 residues.

V usage is TRBV9 and J usage is TRBJ2-5; TRBD2 agrees at 10 bases. This CDR3 spans 15 amino acids. V trimming: 3 bases; J trimming: 3 bases; junction bases outside the gene matches: 5. Per germline, CDR1 SGDLS and CDR2 YYNGEE. The CDR3 DNA follows: TGTGCCAGCAGCGCCTCGGGACTAGCGAAAGAGACCCAGTACTTC. Its protein product is CASSASGLAKETQYF.

This rearrangement joins TRBV9 to TRBJ1-5, with 7 bases that match TRBD1. The trim removed 3 bases at V and 3 bases at J, leaving 3 bases unmatched. The germline gives CDR1 SGDLS, CDR2 YYNGEE. This CDR3 comprises 14 residues. In DNA, the CDR3 is TGTGCCAGCAGCGACGGGACAGACAATCAGCCCCAGCATTTT. The encoded protein is CASSDGTDNQPQHF.

The chain links TRBV14 to TRBJ2-7, with 9 positions matching TRBD2. Unmatched junction bases numbered 0, after V lost 3 bases and J lost 0 bases. Germline lookup yields CDR1 SGHDN and CDR2 FVKESK. CDR3 size: 14 residues. CDR3 DNA sequence: TGTGCCAGCAGCCAGACTAGCGGCTCCTACGAGCAGTACTTC. This translates into CASSQTSGSYEQYF.

The gene calls are TRBV3-1 (or the pseudogene TRBV3-2) and TRBJ1-3; TRBD1 matches 8 bases. V was pared by 2 bases and J by 2 bases, with 5 bases of the junction left unmatched. The CDR3 is made up of 16 amino acids. Germline CDR1 LGHDT, CDR2 YNNKEL (reference sequence). The CDR3 coding sequence is TGTGCCAGCAGCCAACCTGGGACAGGTCCTGGAAACACCATATATTTT. The encoded protein is CASSQPGTGPGNTIYF.

This clone was seen only once. This chain joins TRBV5-1 and TRBJ1-1, with TRBD1 matching 9 bases. Trimming removed 3 bases from V and 6 bases from J; junction bases left unmatched: 6. There are 14 residues in the CDR3. CDR1 is SGHRS, CDR2 YFSETQ, per germline. CDR3 residues: CASSSGQGLAEAFF. The DNA for the CDR3 is TGCGCCAGCAGCTCCGGACAGGGGTTAGCTGAAGCTTTCTTT.

The V gene is TRBV15, the J gene TRBJ2-7; possibly TRBD2 for D (5 bases). The CDR3 is made up of 14 amino acids. With 0 bases removed from V and 7 bases from J, the gap between germline ends came to 13 bases. CDR1 and CDR2 (germline): LNHNV, YYDKDF (reference sequence). CDR3 amino acids: CATSRDVRSGEQYF. CDR3 sequence (DNA): TGTGCCACCAGCAGAGATGTCAGATCGGGAGAGCAGTACTTC.

The rearrangement links TRBV19 to TRBJ2-7; 12 nucleotides align to TRBD1. Germline-derived CDR1 and CDR2 are LNHDA and SQIVND (reference sequence). This CDR3 comprises 17 residues. The trim removed 2 bases at V and 6 bases at J, leaving 11 bases unmatched. The CDR3 is CASSIPGPGQGAGEQYF. The CDR3 DNA follows: TGTGCCAGTAGTATACCCGGCCCGGGACAGGGGGCGGGCGAGCAGTACTTC.

The chain couples TRBV10-3 to TRBJ2-1; 9 bases are shared with TRBD1. The CDR3 has 17 residues. CDR1 is ENHRY and CDR2 is SYGVKD in the germline V gene. V lost 0 bases to trimming and J lost 3 bases; unmatched junction nucleotides: 6. The CDR3 loop reads CAISESLGQGFYNEQFF. The CDR3 DNA follows: TGTGCCATCAGTGAGTCATTGGGACAGGGTTTCTACAATGAGCAGTTCTTC.